This TCR beta chain is drawn from a study of blood T cell repertoires in COVID-19. Sequenced by immunoSEQ multiplex PCR; TCRdb stores in-frame clones only, minus some. The sample yields almost 500,000 clones, 80% to 90% seen once. Between the trimmed V and J ends, which lost 0 bases and 2 bases, there was a span of 8 bases. The CDR3 loop spans 14 amino acids. The germline V gene has CDR1 GTSNPN and CDR2 SVGIG (reference sequence). The source material was PBMCs or T cells enriched from blood (not recorded which). This receptor was identified in a woman aged 60-70 years who had recovered from COVID-19. The chain recombines TRBV30 with TRBJ1-3, with a weak D call TRBD1 (6 bases). CDR3 sequence (DNA): TGTGCCTGGAGTGTAGGGGACACTGGAAACACCATATATTTT. It codes for CAWSVGDTGNTIYF.